Ten or more counts support the clone carrying this TCR beta chain. What it recognizes is unknown. The entry originates in a study of Graves' ophthalmopathy and Graves' hyperthyroidism. Overall study results and limits: Ophthalmopathy was separated from stable hyperthyroidism by a 13-signature model with roughly 90% sensitivity and about 79% specificity.

RNA transcripts were the template, and TCR beta CDR3 regions were amplified from them. Amplification began with first-round RT-PCR using HTBI primers, then second-round multiplex PCR was performed. TCRdb ran MiXCR on the multiplex PCR reads and lists one entry per CDR3 protein. The sample consists of about 220,000 distinct CDR3 sequences, roughly 21% of them appearing once. With 4 bases clipped from V and 3 bases from J, the junction kept 12 bases outside the gene matches. The germline V gene has CDR1 SGHDT and CDR2 YYEEEE. The CDR3 extends over 17 amino acids. The genes are TRBV5-6 and TRBJ2-2; 7 nucleotides match TRBD1. The TCR comes from a woman aged 45-65 years with Graves' ophthalmopathy. Specimen: peripheral blood. The CDR3 loop reads CASSMRTGGQYTGELFF. The CDR3 DNA is TGTGCCAGCAGCATGCGGACAGGCGGGCAATACACCGGGGAGCTGTTTTTT.